One and the same sample provided the 30 T cell receptor beta chains below, sequenced in a study of shared clonotypes between healthy human individuals. Using immunoSEQ multiplex PCR, the repertoire was profiled, and TCRdb retains in-frame clones only, with some absent. Of about 340,000 clones listed, over 70% are singletons. Sequenced material: memory CD4+ T cells sorted from blood. Subset specified: CD45RA-negative fraction. The receptors derive from a man aged 25 to 40 in good health.

The V and J genes are TRBV5-4 and TRBJ1-4; TRBD1 agrees at 7 bases. The trim removed 4 bases at V and 6 bases at J, leaving 12 bases unmatched. Germline assignment: CDR1 SGHNT and CDR2 YYREEE (reference sequence). The CDR3 totals 16 residues. Written as DNA, the CDR3 is TGTGCCAGCAGCCCGGAGAGGGTGACAGGGCATGAAAAACTGTTTTTT. Translating gives CASSPERVTGHEKLFF. The entire variable domain, with the rest obtained from reference TRBV5-4 and TRBJ1-4, is as follows: ETGVTQSPTHLIKTRGQQVTLRCSSQSGHNTVSWYQQALGQGPQFIFQYYREEENGRGNFPPRFSGLQFPNYSSELNVNALELDDSALYLCASSPERVTGHEKLFFGSGTQLSVL.

V is TRBV18 and J is TRBJ1-2, with D tentatively TRBD1 (5 bases). The length of the CDR3 is 15 residues. Germline values: CDR1 KGHSH, CDR2 LQKENI. The germline V and J ends were trimmed by 0 bases and 5 bases, with 13 bases remaining between them. The CDR3, as DNA: TGTGCCAGCTCACCACCTGACGCCAGGGCGTATGGCTACACCTTC. Residues: CASSPPDARAYGYTF.

The chain couples TRBV5-6 to TRBJ2-5; 7 bases agree with TRBD2. Germline values: CDR1 SGHDT, CDR2 YYEEEE. The CDR3 sequence is 14 residues long. Germline trimming cut 2 bases from V and 5 bases from J; bases unmatched to any gene: 6. CDR3 DNA sequence: TGTGCCAGCAGCTTAAGGGAGGGTATGGAGACCCAGTACTTC. Translation: CASSLREGMETQYF.

The rearrangement joins TRBV12-5 to TRBJ2-3; D is possibly TRBD1 or TRBD2 (6 bases each). Germline V gene sequence: CDR1 LGHNT, CDR2 FRNRAP. The CDR3 sequence is 18 residues long. V was pared by 0 bases and J by 0 bases, with 16 bases between. CDR3 loop: CASGLVLWGDTSTDTQYF. DNA for the CDR3: TGTGCTAGTGGTTTGGTACTGTGGGGGGACACTAGCACAGATACGCAGTATTTT.

This clone showed up many times. This chain links TRBV10-3 with TRBJ2-7; 14 nucleotides line up with TRBD2. V lost 9 bases, J lost 6 bases, and 4 bases stayed unmatched. The germline V gene encodes CDR1 ENHRY and CDR2 SYGVKD. The CDR3 spans 13 residues. Written as DNA, the CDR3 is TGTGCCATTACCGGGACTAGCGGGGGCGAGCAGTACTTC. It specifies CAITGTSGGEQYF.

The J gene is TRBJ2-2, the V gene TRBV15; TRBD1 is a possible D gene (6 bases). Trimming stripped 0 bases from V and 6 bases from J, with 14 bases between. The CDR3 has 16 residues. The germline V gene has CDR1 LNHNV and CDR2 YYDKDF (reference sequence). The CDR3 sequence: CATSRDQGLVAGELFF. As DNA, the CDR3 is TGTGCCACCAGCAGAGATCAGGGGCTGGTGGCCGGGGAGCTGTTTTTT.

The genes are TRBV28 and TRBJ1-2; D is unclear. Between the trimmed V and J ends, which lost 5 bases and 4 bases, there was a span of 8 bases. Germline assignment: CDR1 MDHEN and CDR2 SYDVKM. The CDR3 has 12 residues. CDR3 bases: TGTGCCAGCAGTCTCCGGGCCTATGGCTACACCTTC. Its protein product is CASSLRAYGYTF.

V is TRBV27 and J is TRBJ2-2, with D uncertain. Germline lookup yields CDR1 MNHEY and CDR2 SMNVEV (reference sequence). The CDR3 spans 13 residues. Trimming removed 1 base from V and 7 bases from J, with 7 bases in between. As DNA, the CDR3 is TGTGCCAGCAGTTTATGGGTAGGCGGGGAGCTGTTTTTT. Translating gives CASSLWVGGELFF.

The chain links TRBV9 to TRBJ2-6; D is ambiguous. V lost 7 bases and J lost 5, with 22 bases in between. The germline CDR1 and CDR2 sequences are SGDLS and YYNGEE. The length of the CDR3 is 17 residues. The CDR3 region is CASYPVFKQSRANVLTF. CDR3 bases: TGTGCCAGCTACCCGGTGTTCAAACAAAGTCGGGCCAACGTCCTGACTTTC.

To note about this clone: The junction departs from germline at one end; a sequencing error may be responsible. The chain links TRBV6-6 to TRBJ1-1; D is uncertain. Germline-derived CDR1 and CDR2 are MNHNY and SVGAGI (reference sequence). This CDR3 has 12 residues. This CDR3 is CASSYPGADPSF. Written as DNA, the CDR3 is TGTGCCAGCAGTTACCCGGGAGCGGACCCCTCCTTT.

V usage is TRBV11-2 and J usage is TRBJ2-5; the D gene could be TRBD1 or TRBD2 (6 bases each). The length of the CDR3 is 13 residues. With 4 bases removed from V and 5 bases from J, the gap between germline ends came to 11 bases. CDR1 is SGHAT, CDR2 FQNNGV, per germline. The CDR3 region has the DNA TGTGCCAGCAGCTGGGGGGCGGTGGAGACCCAGTACTTC. This gives the protein CASSWGAVETQYF.

A few counts support this clone. The chain couples TRBV5-8 to TRBJ2-1, with 11 bases identical to TRBD2. The germline CDR1 and CDR2 sequences are SGHTS and YDEGEE. J was trimmed by 3 bases and V by 3 bases; bases with no gene match: 8. The CDR3 consists of 17 residues. The CDR3 here is CASSSGLAVSIYNEQFF. In nucleotides, the CDR3 is TGTGCCAGCAGCTCGGGACTAGCGGTCTCCATCTACAATGAGCAGTTCTTC.

The J gene is TRBJ2-5, the V gene TRBV28, with D tentatively TRBD1 (6 bases). V shed 3 bases and J shed 5 bases, with 13 bases lying between them. Germline loops: CDR1 MDHEN, CDR2 SYDVKM. The CDR3 loop spans 14 amino acids. CDR3 bases: TGTGCCAGCAGTTTCTCTTGGGGGCGGGAGACCCAGTACTTC. Translating it yields CASSFSWGRETQYF.

The rearrangement joins TRBV5-4 to TRBJ2-2; perhaps TRBD1 as D (6 bases). V lost 3 bases to trimming and J lost 4 bases, with 13 bases between them. CDR1 is SGHNT, CDR2 YYREEE, per germline (reference sequence). CDR3 length: 15 residues. The CDR3 reads CASSSKTGPTGELFF. CDR3 nucleotides: TGTGCCAGCAGCTCTAAGACAGGTCCCACCGGGGAGCTGTTTTTT. Based on the CDR3 plus reference TRBV5-4 and TRBJ2-2, the full variable domain is ETGVTQSPTHLIKTRGQQVTLRCSSQSGHNTVSWYQQALGQGPQFIFQYYREEENGRGNFPPRFSGLQFPNYSSELNVNALELDDSALYLCASSSKTGPTGELFFGEGSRLTVL.

The chain employs TRBV29-1 and TRBJ1-4; no definite D call. The CDR3 contains 13 residues. Trimming took off 3 bases at V and 5 bases at J, with 10 bases between the two ends. The germline gives CDR1 SQVTM, CDR2 ANQGSEA. The CDR3 nucleotides are TGCAGCGTTGAGAACGGAGCAAATGAAAAACTGTTTTTT. Amino acids: CSVENGANEKLFF.

The J gene is TRBJ1-2, the V gene TRBV2; TRBD1 matches 7 bases. Germline V lookup: CDR1 SNHLY, CDR2 FYNNEI. This CDR3 comprises 14 residues. V was clipped by 6 bases and J by 5 bases; unmatched bases: 9. The CDR3 region is CASREKTGQYGYTF. The CDR3 bases are TGTGCCAGCAGGGAAAAGACAGGGCAGTATGGCTACACCTTC.

This clone was detected a few times. V and J are TRBV7-9 and TRBJ1-1; D is ambiguous. This CDR3 contains 10 residues. V gave up 6 bases and J gave up 8 bases, with 7 bases separating them. The germline V gene has CDR1 SEHNR and CDR2 FQNEAQ (reference sequence). The chain's CDR3 is CASRTIEAFF. CDR3 nucleotide sequence: TGTGCCAGCAGGACGATCGAAGCTTTCTTT.

V is TRBV2 and J is TRBJ2-3; possibly TRBD2 for D (5 bases). V dropped 1 base and J dropped 6 bases, with 8 bases sitting between them. The CDR3 runs 13 residues. In germline, CDR1 is SNHLY, CDR2 FYNNEI. CDR3 nucleotide sequence: TGTGCCAGCAGTGAAGGAGGGCGGGATACGCAGTATTTT. Translating gives CASSEGGRDTQYF.

The DNA for the CDR3 is TGTGCCAGCAGCTTGGCGAGCCTTTCTGCCGGGGAGCTGTTTTTT. It yields the protein CASSLASLSAGELFF. J is TRBJ2-2 and V is TRBV7-6; D ambiguous. CDR1 and CDR2 (germline): SGHVS, FNYEAQ. With 3 bases removed from V and 6 bases from J, the gap between germline ends came to 14 bases. The CDR3 runs 15 residues.

The rearrangement uses TRBV9 and TRBJ2-7; D not certain. From germline, CDR1 is SGDLS and CDR2 YYNGEE. V shed 4 bases and J shed 0 bases, with 11 bases lying between them. The CDR3 length is 14 residues. The CDR3 loop is CASSPRAGSYEQYF. DNA for the CDR3: TGTGCCAGCAGCCCTCGGGCAGGCTCCTACGAGCAGTACTTC.

The gene calls are TRBV5-4 and TRBJ2-7, with 11 nucleotides matching TRBD1. This CDR3 region has 16 residues. The J segment lost 7 bases and the V segment lost 1 base, leaving 10 bases of the junction unmatched. From germline, CDR1 is SGHNT and CDR2 YYREEE (reference sequence). This chain's CDR3 is CASSLSPGQGAEEQYF. CDR3 coding DNA: TGTGCCAGCAGCTTGTCCCCAGGACAGGGGGCGGAAGAGCAGTACTTC.

This clone was detected a few times. The chain has TRBV11-2 and TRBJ2-2; 10 bases are shared with TRBD2. Germline V gene lookup returns CDR1 SGHAT and CDR2 FQNNGV. This CDR3 spans 17 amino acids. V lost 7 bases to trimming and J lost 5 bases; unmatched junction nucleotides: 13. CDR3 nucleotides: TGTGCCAGCATGAGGAGCGGGAGGGCCGGGAGAACCGGGGAGCTGTTTTTT. As protein: CASMRSGRAGRTGELFF.

The rearrangement joins TRBV27 to TRBJ2-1; 10 bases line up with TRBD2. This CDR3 region has 15 residues. Trimming removed 7 bases from V and 9 bases from J; junction bases left unmatched: 12. CDR1 and CDR2 (germline): MNHEY, SMNVEV (reference sequence). For the CDR3, the DNA is TGTGCCAGCACCATAGCGGGAGGCTTTGGGAGTGAGCAGTTCTTC. Translation: CASTIAGGFGSEQFF.

There are a few counts of this clone. The chain has TRBV28 and TRBJ1-4; D gene unclear. V lost 6 bases and J lost 2, with 7 bases in between. The germline V gene has CDR1 MDHEN and CDR2 SYDVKM. The CDR3 is 13 residues long. The CDR3 spells CASREGTNEKLFF. CDR3 in DNA: TGTGCCAGCAGGGAAGGGACTAATGAAAAACTGTTTTTT.

The table lists this clone with a count of one. The J gene is TRBJ2-3, the V gene TRBV30; D could derive from TRBD1 or TRBD2 (6 bases each). The CDR3 extends over 12 amino acids. CDR1 and CDR2 from the germline V gene are GTSNPN and SVGIG (reference sequence). Trimming took 2 bases from V and 6 from J, leaving 9 bases between them. The CDR3: CAWSTGRDTQYF. In nucleotides, the CDR3 is TGTGCCTGGAGTACAGGGAGGGATACGCAGTATTTT.

The J gene is TRBJ2-2, the V gene TRBV29-1, with D possibly matching TRBD2 (5 bases). Trimming removed 1 base from V and 6 bases from J, with 18 bases in between. The CDR3 is 16 residues long. Looked up from germline, CDR1 is SQVTM and CDR2 is ANQGSEA. The CDR3 sequence: CSVEVTGNLKSGELFF. CDR3 DNA sequence: TGCAGCGTTGAAGTCACGGGAAATCTTAAATCCGGGGAGCTGTTTTTT.

The chain couples TRBV5-6 to TRBJ1-3; no definite D call. Between the trimmed V and J ends, which lost 7 bases and 6 bases, there was a span of 14 bases. In germline, CDR1 is SGHDT, CDR2 YYEEEE. The CDR3 runs to 13 residues. CDR3 protein: CASQRVEENTIYF. In DNA form, the CDR3 reads TGTGCCAGCCAGAGGGTGGAGGAAAACACCATATATTTT. The variable domain in full, completed from reference TRBV5-6 and TRBJ1-3, reads DAGVTQSPTHLIKTRGQQVTLRCSPKSGHDTVSWYQQALGQGPQFIFQYYEEEERQRGNFPDRFSGHQFPNYSSELNVNALLLGDSALYLCASQRVEENTIYFGEGSWLTVV.

V and J are TRBV6-1 and TRBJ2-7; D is unclear. Per the germline V gene, CDR1 is MNHNS and CDR2 is SASEGT. This CDR3 region has 12 residues. Trimming removed 5 bases from V and 6 bases from J, with 11 bases in between. The CDR3 bases are TGTGCCAGCAGTCAGCTTCACACCGAGCAGTACTTC. Translating gives CASSQLHTEQYF.

The gene calls are TRBV7-3 and TRBJ2-1; no definite D call. Germline V gene data show CDR1 as SGHTA and CDR2 as FQGTGA. CDR3 size: 14 residues. Trimming shortened V by 0 bases and J by 8 bases, and 11 bases separated the two germline ends. The CDR3 reads CASSLTTDGDEQFF. The CDR3 DNA reads TGTGCCAGCAGCTTAACGACGGATGGGGATGAGCAGTTCTTC.

V usage is TRBV5-1 and J usage is TRBJ2-1; 7 bases align to TRBD2. V shed 4 bases and J 6 bases; nucleotides not matched to a gene: 13. The CDR3 has 16 amino acids. Germline-derived CDR1 and CDR2 are SGHRS and YFSETQ. This CDR3 is CASSPTIGGRGNEQFF. In DNA form, the CDR3 reads TGCGCCAGCAGCCCCACAATTGGGGGGAGGGGCAATGAGCAGTTCTTC.